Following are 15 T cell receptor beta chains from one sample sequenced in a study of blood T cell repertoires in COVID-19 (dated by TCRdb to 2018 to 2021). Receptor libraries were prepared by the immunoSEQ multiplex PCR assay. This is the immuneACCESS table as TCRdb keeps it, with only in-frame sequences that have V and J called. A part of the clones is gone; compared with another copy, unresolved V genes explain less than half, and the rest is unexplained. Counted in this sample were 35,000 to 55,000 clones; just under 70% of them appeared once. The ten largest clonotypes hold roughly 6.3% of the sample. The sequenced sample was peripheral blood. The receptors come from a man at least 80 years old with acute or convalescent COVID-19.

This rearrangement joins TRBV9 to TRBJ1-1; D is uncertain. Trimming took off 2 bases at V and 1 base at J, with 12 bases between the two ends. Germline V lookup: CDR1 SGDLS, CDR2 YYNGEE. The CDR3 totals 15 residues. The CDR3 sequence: CASSVDIQENTEAFF. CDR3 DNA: TGTGCCAGCAGCGTCGATATTCAGGAGAACACTGAAGCTTTCTTT.

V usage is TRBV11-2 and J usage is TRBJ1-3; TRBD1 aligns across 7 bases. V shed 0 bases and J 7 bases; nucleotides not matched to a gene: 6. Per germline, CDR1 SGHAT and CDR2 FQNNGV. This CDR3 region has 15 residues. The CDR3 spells CASSLDLGQSNTIYF. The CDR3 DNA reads TGTGCCAGCAGCTTAGACCTGGGACAGAGCAACACCATATATTTT.

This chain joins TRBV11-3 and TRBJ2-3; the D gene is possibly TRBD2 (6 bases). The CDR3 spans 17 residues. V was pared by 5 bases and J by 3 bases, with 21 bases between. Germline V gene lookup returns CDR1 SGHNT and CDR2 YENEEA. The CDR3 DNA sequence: TGTGCCAGCAGCCGGCGGCCAACTAGGGGAGGTACAGATACGCAGTATTTT. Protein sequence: CASSRRPTRGGTDTQYF.

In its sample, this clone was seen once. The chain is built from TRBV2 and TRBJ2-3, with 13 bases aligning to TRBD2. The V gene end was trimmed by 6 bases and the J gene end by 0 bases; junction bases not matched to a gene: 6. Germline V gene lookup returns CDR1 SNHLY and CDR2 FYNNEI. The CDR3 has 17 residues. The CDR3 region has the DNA TGTGCCAGCAGCCACGGACTAGCGGGAGAAAGCACAGATACGCAGTATTTT. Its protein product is CASSHGLAGESTDTQYF.

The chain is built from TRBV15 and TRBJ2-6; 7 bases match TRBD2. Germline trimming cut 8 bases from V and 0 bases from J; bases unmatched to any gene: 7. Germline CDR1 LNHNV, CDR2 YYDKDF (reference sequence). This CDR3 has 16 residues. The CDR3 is CATSGGSNSGANVLTF. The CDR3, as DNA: TGTGCCACCTCGGGAGGCTCCAACTCTGGGGCCAACGTCCTGACTTTC.

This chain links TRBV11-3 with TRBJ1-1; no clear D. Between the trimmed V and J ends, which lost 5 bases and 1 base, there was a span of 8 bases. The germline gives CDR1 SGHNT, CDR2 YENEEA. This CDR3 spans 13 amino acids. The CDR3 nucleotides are TGTGCCAGCAGCCTTCAGCGGAACACTGAAGCTTTCTTT. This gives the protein CASSLQRNTEAFF.

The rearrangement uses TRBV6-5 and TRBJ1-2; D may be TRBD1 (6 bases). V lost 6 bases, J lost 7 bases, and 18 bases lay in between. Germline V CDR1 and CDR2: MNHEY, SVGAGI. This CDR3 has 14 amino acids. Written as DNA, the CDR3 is TGTGCCAGCAGCGGACAGTTTGTGACTACTGGCTACACCTTC. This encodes CASSGQFVTTGYTF.

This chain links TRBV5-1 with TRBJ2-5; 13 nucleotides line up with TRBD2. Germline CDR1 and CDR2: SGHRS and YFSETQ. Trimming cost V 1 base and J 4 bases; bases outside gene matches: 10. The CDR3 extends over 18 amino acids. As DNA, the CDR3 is TGCGCCAGCAGCTTGCGGACTAGCGGGAGAGGCTTGGGAGAGACCCAGTACTTC. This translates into CASSLRTSGRGLGETQYF.

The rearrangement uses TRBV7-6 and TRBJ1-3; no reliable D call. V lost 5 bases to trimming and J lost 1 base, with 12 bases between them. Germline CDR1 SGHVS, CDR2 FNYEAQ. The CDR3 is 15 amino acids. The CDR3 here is CASSAGSGSGNTIYF. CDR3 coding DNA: TGTGCCAGCAGCGCTGGTTCGGGGTCTGGAAACACCATATATTTT. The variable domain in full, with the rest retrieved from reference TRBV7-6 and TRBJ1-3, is GAGVSQSPRYKVTKRGQDVALRCDPISGHVSLYWYRQALGQGPEFLTYFNYEAQQDKSGLPNDRFSAERPEGSISTLTIQRTEQRDSAMYRCASSAGSGSGNTIYFGEGSWLTVV.

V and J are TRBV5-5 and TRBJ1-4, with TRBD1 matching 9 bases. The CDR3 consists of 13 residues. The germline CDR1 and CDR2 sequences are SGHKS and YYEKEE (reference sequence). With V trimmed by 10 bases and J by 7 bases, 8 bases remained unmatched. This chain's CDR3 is CASGGTGSEKLFF. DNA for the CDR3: TGTGCCTCGGGAGGGACAGGGTCTGAAAAACTGTTTTTT.

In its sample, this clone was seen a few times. CDR3 amino acids: CASSSQPGQPQHF. CDR3 sequence (DNA): TGTGCCAGCAGTTCTCAGCCAGGACAGCCCCAGCATTTT. The chain is built from TRBV6-4 and TRBJ1-5; D is uncertain. Deletions cut 5 bases from V and 7 bases from J, with 12 bases between. Per germline, CDR1 MRHNA and CDR2 SNTAGT. This CDR3 has 13 amino acids.

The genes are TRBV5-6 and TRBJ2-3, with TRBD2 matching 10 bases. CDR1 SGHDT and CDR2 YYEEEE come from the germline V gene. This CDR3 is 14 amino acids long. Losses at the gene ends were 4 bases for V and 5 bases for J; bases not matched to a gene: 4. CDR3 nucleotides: TGTGCCAGCAGCCCCCCTAGCGGGGGAGATACGCAGTATTTT. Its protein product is CASSPPSGGDTQYF.

The CDR3 is CASSLAGGPNQPQHF. The CDR3 region has the DNA TGTGCCAGCAGTTTGGCGGGGGGACCTAATCAGCCCCAGCATTTT. The chain joins TRBV28 to TRBJ1-5; D might be TRBD1 (5 bases). The V and J ends lost 3 bases and 4 bases respectively, with 13 bases between them. The CDR3 is 15 amino acids. Germline V gives CDR1 MDHEN, CDR2 SYDVKM.

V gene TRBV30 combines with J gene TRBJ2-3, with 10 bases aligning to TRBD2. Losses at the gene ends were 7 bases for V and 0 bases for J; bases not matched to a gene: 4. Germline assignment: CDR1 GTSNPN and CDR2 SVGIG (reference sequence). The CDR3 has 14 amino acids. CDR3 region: CAFSGGASTDTQYF. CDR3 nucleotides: TGTGCCTTCAGCGGGGGGGCTAGCACAGATACGCAGTATTTT.

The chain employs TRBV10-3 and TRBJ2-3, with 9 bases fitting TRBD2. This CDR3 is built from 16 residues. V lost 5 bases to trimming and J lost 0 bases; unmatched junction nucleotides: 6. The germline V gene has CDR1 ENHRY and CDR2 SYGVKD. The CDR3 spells CAISQAAGGSTDTQYF. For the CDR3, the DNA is TGTGCCATCAGTCAGGCAGCGGGGGGCAGCACAGATACGCAGTATTTT.